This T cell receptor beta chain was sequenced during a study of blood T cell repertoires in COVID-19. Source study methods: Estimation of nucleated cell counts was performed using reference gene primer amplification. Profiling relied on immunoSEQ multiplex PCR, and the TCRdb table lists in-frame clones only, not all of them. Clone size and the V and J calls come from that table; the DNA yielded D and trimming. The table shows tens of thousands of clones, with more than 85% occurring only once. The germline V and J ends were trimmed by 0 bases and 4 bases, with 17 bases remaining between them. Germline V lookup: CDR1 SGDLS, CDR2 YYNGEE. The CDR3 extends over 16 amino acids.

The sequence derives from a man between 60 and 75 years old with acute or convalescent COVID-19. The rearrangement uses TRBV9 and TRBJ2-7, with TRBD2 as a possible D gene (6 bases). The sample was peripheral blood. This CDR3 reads CASSVGLERLQYEQYF. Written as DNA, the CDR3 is TGTGCCAGCAGCGTAGGACTAGAACGTCTCCAGTACGAGCAGTACTTC.